Described below is a single T cell receptor (beta chain) sequence and its context. The antigen is not known. Germline V gene data show CDR1 as MDHEN and CDR2 as SYDVKM. V was pared by 6 bases and J by 4 bases, with 22 bases between. The CDR3 spans 17 residues. The sample originates from a study of T cells in localized non-small cell lung cancer. Study results and caveats: A median of 57 clones ranked among the top 100 in tumor appeared in adjacent lung.

Clones were read by immunoSEQ multiplex PCR, and TCRdb kept only the in-frame ones, dropping some. The table lists around 40,000 clones, about 86% of them singletons, with around 6.4% in the top ten. The source material was peripheral blood, sampled before any cancer treatment. This TCR came from a man between 40 and 69 years old with stage I lung adenocarcinoma. This rearrangement joins TRBV28 to TRBJ1-5; TRBD1 is a possible D gene (5 bases). The chain's CDR3 is CASRAARGRSYNQPQHF. The CDR3 bases are TGTGCCAGCAGAGCCGCCCGGGGCCGTTCCTATAATCAGCCCCAGCATTTT.